A single sample gave rise to the 9 T cell receptor beta chains below, sequenced in a study of siplizumab effects on memory and regulatory T cells. TCRdb's table, derived via immunoSEQ multiplex PCR, lists solely in-frame clones and lacks some. Of 85,000 to 95,000 clones listed, 85% to 95% are singletons. Input material: non-Treg CD4+ T cells sorted from blood. The receptors were gathered from a human donor in good health.

Turning to this clone: Relative to the germline gene, one junction end is altered; a read error may explain this. V is TRBV5-4 and J is TRBJ1-1; possibly TRBD1 for D (5 bases). The length of the CDR3 is 14 residues. Germline lookup yields CDR1 SGHNT and CDR2 YYREEE (reference sequence). The CDR3 DNA follows: TGTGCCAGCACCTTGCTGGGGGGGAACACTGAAGCTTTCTTT. Translating it yields CASTLLGGNTEAFF. Together with reference TRBV5-4 and TRBJ1-1, the CDR3 gives the full variable domain: ETGVTQSPTHLIKTRGQQVTLRCSSQSGHNTVSWYQQALGQGPQFIFQYYREEENGRGNFPPRFSGLQFPNYSSELNVNALELDDSALYLCASTLLGGNTEAFFGQGTRLTVV.

The rearrangement joins TRBV28 to TRBJ2-7; D gene uncertain. The V gene's germline CDR1 is MDHEN and CDR2 SYDVKM. Between the trimmed V and J ends, which lost 2 bases and 5 bases, there was a span of 4 bases. The CDR3 is 11 residues long. DNA for the CDR3: TGTGCCAGCAGTTTACATAACGAGCAGTACTTC. Encoded protein: CASSLHNEQYF.

This chain joins TRBV27 and TRBJ2-3; no clear D. With 3 bases removed from V and 6 bases from J, the gap between germline ends came to 13 bases. This CDR3 comprises 14 residues. Germline CDR1 reads MNHEY; CDR2 reads SMNVEV (reference sequence). CDR3 in DNA: TGTGCCAGCAGTTTCCATAAGTTTGGGGATACGCAGTATTTT. It translates to CASSFHKFGDTQYF.

The chain combines TRBV7-2 with TRBJ1-3; 7 bases map to TRBD1. Losses at the gene ends were 2 bases for V and 1 base for J; bases not matched to a gene: 5. This CDR3 region has 16 residues. CDR1 and CDR2 from the germline V gene are SGHTA and FQGNSA. This chain's CDR3 is CASSLTEQGSGNTIYF. DNA of the CDR3: TGTGCCAGCAGCTTAACGGAACAGGGGTCTGGAAACACCATATATTTT.

The gene calls are TRBV6-1 and TRBJ1-2; 7 nucleotides agree with TRBD1. This CDR3 contains 14 residues. V trimming: 6 bases; J trimming: 0 bases; junction bases outside the gene matches: 4. CDR1 and CDR2 (germline): MNHNS, SASEGT. The DNA of the CDR3 is TGTGCCAGCAGAGGGGGCTCAGCTAACTATGGCTACACCTTC. This gives the protein CASRGGSANYGYTF.

V usage is TRBV5-6 and J usage is TRBJ2-7; D remains unclear. Per the germline V gene, CDR1 is SGHDT and CDR2 is YYEEEE. Trimming cost V 0 bases and J 0 bases, with 1 base left between them. The CDR3 spans 12 residues. CDR3 bases: TGTGCCAGCAGCTTGGCCTCCTACGAGCAGTACTTC. Amino acids: CASSLASYEQYF.

This chain connects TRBV5-6 to TRBJ1-1; D remains unclear. This CDR3 spans 15 amino acids. Trimming pared 2 bases from V and 1 base from J, leaving 12 bases between. Germline V gene data show CDR1 as SGHDT and CDR2 as YYEEEE. The CDR3 is CASSFGVEKNTEAFF. The CDR3, as DNA: TGTGCCAGCAGCTTTGGTGTGGAGAAGAACACTGAAGCTTTCTTT.

V is TRBV19 and J is TRBJ2-7, with D unclear. This CDR3 comprises 13 residues. Between the trimmed V and J ends, which lost 3 bases and 2 bases, there was a span of 8 bases. The germline V gene encodes CDR1 LNHDA and CDR2 SQIVND (reference sequence). This CDR3 is CASSIGLTYEQYF. Here the CDR3 DNA reads TGTGCCAGTAGTATCGGGCTTACCTACGAGCAGTACTTC.

The CDR3 is CASSYDRVVNSPLHF. CDR3 DNA: TGTGCCAGCAGTTACGACAGGGTAGTTAATTCACCCCTCCACTTT. The chain recombines TRBV6-5 with TRBJ1-6; 7 positions agree with TRBD1. Trimming removed 2 bases from V and 6 bases from J; junction bases left unmatched: 4. This CDR3 contains 15 residues. Germline CDR1 is MNHEY and CDR2 is SVGAGI.